The 27 T cell receptor beta chains reported below all come from one sample, sequenced in a study of CXCR3-negative and CXCR3-positive naive CD8 T cells. General study results and limits: TRB CDR3s were more hydrophobic in CXCR3-positive than in CXCR3-negative naive cells.

The libraries of TRB cDNA were prepared using 5' RACE with UMI labels. TCRdb reprocessed the 5' RACE reads and stores each CDR3 protein as one record, lacking DNA. The sample data list about 53,000 distinct CDR3 sequences. Their cognate antigens are unknown. The sequencing input was naive CXCR3+ CD8+ T cells from blood. Subset of the sample: CD45RO-CCR7+CD27+CD95- naive CD8+ T cells expressing CXCR3 (TNR3+). The receptors were gathered from a human donor in good health. Some clones in this sample may be carry-over from other donors' samples.

This rearrangement joins TRBV20-1 to TRBJ1-2; the D gene TCRdb calls, TRBD1, cannot be checked with no DNA. CDR3 length: 17 residues. Germline CDR1 DFQATT, CDR2 SNEGSKA (reference sequence). The CDR3 loop reads CSASSVEEDRHLGIYTF.

This chain links TRBV28 with TRBJ1-4. The germline V gene has CDR1 MDHEN and CDR2 SYDVKM. The CDR3 has 14 residues. CDR3 in amino acids: CASSPRLTNEKLFF.

This sequence joins TRBV6-2 or TRBV6-3 and TRBJ1-5. Germline V CDR1 and CDR2: MNHEY, SVGEGT. The CDR3 extends over 13 amino acids. CDR3 in amino acids: CAKGSGQNQPQHF.

The J gene is TRBJ2-7, the V gene TRBV6-5; as DNA is missing, the TRBD1 call by TCRdb cannot be tested. CDR3 length: 12 residues. CDR1 is MNHEY and CDR2 is SVGAGI in the germline V gene. The CDR3 loop is CASGQLLYEQYF.

This CDR3 reads CAISEKDAIQTDTQYF. J is TRBJ2-3 and V is TRBV10-3. This CDR3 comprises 16 residues. Germline CDR1 ENHRY, CDR2 SYGVKD.

The chain has TRBV7-9 and TRBJ2-1; without DNA, the TCRdb call of TRBD1 cannot be checked. Germline values: CDR1 SEHNR, CDR2 FQNEAQ (reference sequence). CDR3 size: 13 residues. CDR3 sequence reads: CASRPGTVNEQFF.

J is TRBJ1-6 and V is TRBV6-2 or TRBV6-3. Germline V lookup: CDR1 MNHEY, CDR2 SVGEGT. CDR3 length: 19 amino acids. CDR3 amino acids: CASSYIPDGTHGSNSPLHF.

CDR3 protein: CASSEPGQETQYF. The chain is built from TRBV2 and TRBJ2-5. Germline V gene sequence: CDR1 SNHLY, CDR2 FYNNEI. The CDR3 loop spans 13 amino acids.

The rearrangement links TRBV3-1 to TRBJ2-2; TCRdb lists TRBD1, though no DNA is available to test this call. Germline CDR1 LGHDT, CDR2 YNNKEL (reference sequence). This CDR3 comprises 17 residues. The CDR3 sequence is CASSHIRGYEGTGELFF. Variable domain in full (rest from reference TRBV3-1 and TRBJ2-2): DTAVSQTPKYLVTQMGNDKSIKCEQNLGHDTMYWYKQDSKKFLKIMFSYNNKELIINETVPNRFSPKSPDKAHLNLHINSLELGDSAVYFCASSHIRGYEGTGELFFGEGSRLTVL.

The rearrangement uses TRBV20-1 and TRBJ1-2; no DNA is available, so the TRBD1 call from TCRdb remains unchecked. Germline V lookup: CDR1 DFQATT, CDR2 SNEGSKA (reference sequence). The CDR3 spans 15 residues. The CDR3 sequence: CSARDTARVNYGYTF.

This sequence joins TRBV12-3 or TRBV12-4 and TRBJ2-2; TCRdb reports TRBD2, a call that lacks DNA to check it against. The CDR3 covers 15 residues. The CDR3 region is CASTLKGLVAGELFF.

The gene calls are TRBV12-3 or TRBV12-4 and TRBJ2-4; TCRdb's D gene call, TRBD1, goes unchecked for lack of DNA. The CDR3 is made up of 14 amino acids. The CDR3 reads CASSFSGAENIQYF.

The chain couples TRBV27 to TRBJ2-7; without DNA, the TCRdb call of TRBD1 cannot be checked. The CDR3 covers 15 residues. Germline values: CDR1 MNHEY, CDR2 SMNVEV (reference sequence). CDR3 sequence: CASSPYRVKMDEQYF.

The chain joins TRBV29-1 to TRBJ2-7; the TRBD1 assignment by TCRdb is unverifiable without DNA. This CDR3 has 13 amino acids. CDR1 and CDR2 from the germline V gene are SQVTM and ANQGSEA. The CDR3 sequence is CSVEVRGLDEQYF.

The V gene is TRBV12-3 or TRBV12-4, the J gene TRBJ2-4. The CDR3 loop spans 15 amino acids. The chain's CDR3 is CASRIRGAAKNIQYF.

The chain combines TRBV3-1 with TRBJ2-5; with no DNA, the TCRdb D assignment of TRBD1 cannot be verified. CDR1 and CDR2 (germline): LGHDT, YNNKEL (reference sequence). The CDR3 contains 16 residues. CDR3 amino acids: CASSPDRGSGEETQYF.

The gene calls are TRBV7-9 and TRBJ2-6; the TRBD1 assignment by TCRdb is unverifiable without DNA. This CDR3 contains 16 residues. Per germline, CDR1 SEHNR and CDR2 FQNEAQ (reference sequence). This chain's CDR3 is CASSRLTGVGANVLTF.

The chain carries TRBV5-1 and TRBJ2-1; lacking DNA, the TRBD1 call made by TCRdb goes unchecked. Germline CDR1 and CDR2: SGHRS and YFSETQ. This CDR3 is built from 16 residues. This CDR3 reads CASSLDGIFGYNEQFF.

The chain combines TRBV21-1 with TRBJ2-5; TCRdb's assignment of TRBD1 cannot be checked, as there is no DNA. TRBV21-1 is recorded as a pseudogene. CDR3 length equals 16 residues. The CDR3 is CASSDYLGTATETQYF.

The chain combines TRBV9 with TRBJ1-2. The CDR3 covers 11 residues. The germline V gene has CDR1 SGDLS and CDR2 YYNGEE. CDR3 sequence: CASSAGGGYTF.

The gene calls are TRBV19 and TRBJ2-5. The CDR3 runs to 13 residues. Looked up from germline, CDR1 is LNHDA and CDR2 is SQIVND (reference sequence). CDR3 sequence: CASSLVGKETQYF.

CDR3: CASSEGQGAKDPYEQYF. The gene calls are TRBV2 and TRBJ2-7; the D call from TCRdb, TRBD1, cannot be confirmed without DNA. From germline, CDR1 is SNHLY and CDR2 FYNNEI. CDR3 length: 17 amino acids.

The rearrangement uses TRBV9 and TRBJ1-1; TCRdb returns TRBD1, unconfirmable since there is no DNA. The germline gives CDR1 SGDLS, CDR2 YYNGEE. The CDR3 has 21 amino acids. This CDR3 is CASSESTRIDRLFEVNTEAFF.

The chain has TRBV29-1 and TRBJ2-7; TCRdb returns TRBD1, unconfirmable since there is no DNA. Per the germline V gene, CDR1 is SQVTM and CDR2 is ANQGSEA. The CDR3 has 15 residues. CDR3 region: CSVEKGSQGAYEQYF.

The V gene is TRBV10-3, the J gene TRBJ2-2; the TCRdb D gene call, TRBD1, has no DNA to confirm it. This CDR3 region has 16 residues. Per the germline V gene, CDR1 is ENHRY and CDR2 is SYGVKD. CDR3 amino acids: CAISESPGQGTGELFF.

The genes are TRBV20-1 and TRBJ2-7; with no DNA, the TCRdb D assignment of TRBD1 cannot be verified. This CDR3 contains 13 residues. Germline V gene sequence: CDR1 DFQATT, CDR2 SNEGSKA (reference sequence). The CDR3 protein is CSAPRGASYEQYF.

The V gene is TRBV6-6, the J gene TRBJ1-2. The CDR3 length is 15 residues. Germline-derived CDR1 and CDR2 are MNHNY and SVGAGI (reference sequence). The CDR3 loop is CASSYLLKANYGYTF.